The 20 T cell receptor beta chains below come from one sample, sequenced in a study of T cells in Graves' hyperthyroidism and ophthalmopathy. The investigators amplified TCR beta CDR3 regions from RNA transcripts. An initial round of RT-PCR targeting the TCR CDR3 relied on the HTBI primer set. TCRdb recomputed calls from the multiplex PCR reads with MiXCR, one row per CDR3 protein. The sample has a few hundred thousand distinct CDR3 sequences; around 14% are singletons. Material: blood. Source of these receptors: a woman in her thirties with Graves' hyperthyroidism.

The gene calls are TRBV15 and TRBJ2-1; TRBD2 aligns across 8 bases. V was clipped by 5 bases and J by 7 bases; unmatched bases: 16. This CDR3 has 17 amino acids. CDR1 is LNHNV and CDR2 is YYDKDF in the germline V gene (reference sequence). CDR3 coding DNA: TGTGCCACCAGCGCACGGTTCACTAGCGGTCTAAAGAATGAGCAGTTCTTC. It translates to CATSARFTSGLKNEQFF.

This rearrangement joins TRBV5-1 to TRBJ2-7, with D perhaps matching TRBD2 (5 bases). CDR3 length: 13 amino acids. V was shortened by 4 bases and J by 0 bases, with 8 bases between the two germline ends. The germline gives CDR1 SGHRS, CDR2 YFSETQ. CDR3 DNA: TGCGCCAGCAGCATGGACTTCTCCTACGAGCAGTACTTC. Translated, it gives CASSMDFSYEQYF.

The chain is built from TRBV4-1 and TRBJ2-5; D gene ambiguous. The germline gives CDR1 MGHRA, CDR2 YSYEKL. This CDR3 contains 13 residues. The V gene lost 0 bases and the J gene lost 7 bases, with 9 bases spanning the gap. The CDR3 protein is CASSQDEKWTQYF. CDR3 coding DNA: TGCGCCAGCAGCCAAGATGAGAAATGGACCCAGTACTTC.

The table lists this clonotype with many counts. The chain has TRBV2 and TRBJ2-1, with D perhaps TRBD2 (5 bases). The CDR3 is made up of 13 amino acids. Trimming took off 8 bases at V and 1 base at J, with 9 bases between the two ends. CDR1 SNHLY and CDR2 FYNNEI come from the germline V gene. The CDR3 region has the DNA TGTGCCAGCGTCACGGGGTCCTACAATGAGCAGTTCTTC. This translates into CASVTGSYNEQFF.

The genes are TRBV9 and TRBJ1-6; no reliable D call. Trimming removed 4 bases from V and 10 bases from J, with 9 bases in between. CDR1 is SGDLS, CDR2 YYNGEE, per germline. The CDR3 extends over 12 amino acids. CDR3 bases: TGTGCCAGCAGCCATCTCGGATCACCCCTCCACTTT. Amino acid sequence: CASSHLGSPLHF.

This clonotype has ten or more counts. The chain joins TRBV6-1 to TRBJ2-1; D may be TRBD1 (6 bases). CDR3 length: 13 amino acids. With 4 bases removed from V and 7 bases from J, the gap between germline ends came to 11 bases. CDR1 MNHNS and CDR2 SASEGT come from the germline V gene. Written as DNA, the CDR3 is TGTGCCAGCAGTGTACAGGGTTGGAATGAGCAGTTCTTC. As protein: CASSVQGWNEQFF.

This clonotype appeared many times. J is TRBJ2-3 and V is TRBV12-3 or TRBV12-4; possibly TRBD2 for D (6 bases). The CDR3 has 18 amino acids. V was pared by 6 bases and J by 4 bases, with 26 bases between. The CDR3 protein is CASRRTGTPVVGADTQYF. The CDR3 bases are TGTGCCAGCAGGAGAACCGGGACTCCGGTGGTAGGGGCAGATACGCAGTATTTT.

This clonotype was recorded many times. The chain employs TRBV28 and TRBJ2-5; 8 nucleotides line up with TRBD1. The ends lost 7 bases at V and 4 bases at J; junction bases unmatched: 8. CDR1 MDHEN and CDR2 SYDVKM come from the germline V gene. This CDR3 has 14 residues. This CDR3 is CASNWGRGRETQYF. The CDR3 DNA reads as TGTGCCAGCAATTGGGGCAGGGGGCGAGAGACCCAGTACTTC.

The chain employs TRBV5-1 and TRBJ2-1, with 8 bases identical to TRBD2. The CDR3 spans 20 residues. Trimming cost V 0 bases and J 1 base; bases outside gene matches: 15. Germline CDR1 is SGHRS and CDR2 is YFSETQ. Here the CDR3 DNA reads TGCGCCAGCAGCTTGGAGTGGCCAGCGGGAGTTCTTCGGTCCTACAATGAGCAGTTCTTC. This translates into CASSLEWPAGVLRSYNEQFF.

The chain links TRBV29-1 to TRBJ1-3, with D hard to call. Per the germline V gene, CDR1 is SQVTM and CDR2 is ANQGSEA. CDR3 length: 16 residues. V lost 0 bases and J 0 bases, leaving 12 bases between the germline ends. The CDR3 protein is CSVEDEPLGSGNTIYF. CDR3 sequence (DNA): TGCAGCGTTGAAGACGAACCTCTGGGCTCTGGAAACACCATATATTTT.

This clonotype was seen many times. V is TRBV20-1 and J is TRBJ2-1, with a possible D match to TRBD2 (5 bases). The CDR3 is 13 residues long. CDR1 and CDR2 from the germline V gene are DFQATT and SNEGSKA (reference sequence). The V and J ends lost 5 bases and 10 bases respectively, with 18 bases between them. The CDR3 region has the DNA TGCAGTGCTGCCCCCACGGCCCCGGGAGAGCAGTTCTTC. Translation gives CSAAPTAPGEQFF.

In its sample, this clonotype was seen many times. The CDR3 spells CASRGGEEAFF. The CDR3 nucleotides are TGTGCCAGCAGGGGTGGCGAAGAGGCTTTCTTT. The J gene is TRBJ1-1, the V gene TRBV2, with D uncertain. Trimming removed 6 bases at V and 11 bases at J, with 13 bases between. CDR1 is SNHLY, CDR2 FYNNEI, per germline. The CDR3 loop spans 11 amino acids.

This clonotype was observed a few times. V and J are TRBV6-1 and TRBJ2-5, with 7 bases aligning to TRBD2. The CDR3 totals 14 residues. CDR1 and CDR2 (germline): MNHNS, SASEGT. V dropped 6 bases and J dropped 3; count of bases not matched to a gene: 7. The CDR3 bases are TGTGCCAGCAGCCCTAAGGGAGGGAAAGAGACCCAGTACTTC. Translation gives CASSPKGGKETQYF.

This clonotype occurred a few times. This may arise from a read error, as a much more abundant clone is one base away. The chain uses TRBV3-1 and TRBJ1-1; D perhaps matches TRBD1 (6 bases). This CDR3 has 15 amino acids. Germline V CDR1 and CDR2: LGHDT, YNNKEL (reference sequence). The CDR3 nucleotides read TGTGCCAGCGGCCAAGGGCCCGGGGGCGAAACTGAAGCTTTCTTT. This encodes CASGQGPGGETEAFF.

This clonotype came up many times. The chain carries TRBV29-1 and TRBJ2-7; 7 bases match TRBD1. The length of the CDR3 is 11 residues. V was pared by 7 bases and J by 6 bases, with 6 bases of the junction left unmatched. CDR1 and CDR2 from the germline V gene are SQVTM and ANQGSEA. The chain's CDR3 is CSGRTGPEQYF. The CDR3 bases are TGCAGCGGCCGGACAGGACCCGAGCAGTACTTC.

This clonotype was counted many times. The chain uses TRBV11-2 and TRBJ2-1, with D uncertain. Trimming removed 4 bases at V and 8 bases at J, with 15 bases between. The CDR3 is 14 residues long. Germline V CDR1 and CDR2: SGHAT, FQNNGV. The CDR3 region has the DNA TGTGCCAGCAGCTCAAGTCCGTCGGTCTATGAGCAGTTCTTC. This encodes CASSSSPSVYEQFF.

There are a few counts of this clonotype. The chain combines TRBV4-1 with TRBJ2-7, with D unresolved. Between the trimmed V and J ends, which lost 1 base and 5 bases, there was a span of 9 bases. The CDR3 loop spans 13 amino acids. Germline V gives CDR1 MGHRA, CDR2 YSYEKL. The CDR3 DNA follows: TGCGCCAGCAGCCAAGTTTCCCTCAACGAGCAGTACTTC. Encoded protein: CASSQVSLNEQYF.

The CDR3 DNA sequence: TGCAGTGCTGCGGGACTCCGAGCTACTGGCGAGCAGTACTTC. Amino acids: CSAAGLRATGEQYF. The gene calls are TRBV20-1 and TRBJ2-7; weak D call: TRBD2 (6 bases). V lost 5 bases to trimming and J lost 6 bases, with 20 bases between them. This CDR3 region has 14 residues. Germline V gene lookup returns CDR1 DFQATT and CDR2 SNEGSKA (reference sequence).

At least ten counts were recorded for this clonotype. The rearrangement joins TRBV27 to TRBJ2-2; D is unclear. Germline V gene sequence: CDR1 MNHEY, CDR2 SMNVEV (reference sequence). The CDR3 is 15 amino acids. Trimming took off 3 bases at V and 0 bases at J, with 8 bases between the two ends. The CDR3 bases are TGTGCCAGCAGTTTCAGGCCCACGAACACCGGGGAGCTGTTTTTT. It yields the protein CASSFRPTNTGELFF.

This clonotype was observed at least ten times. This rearrangement joins TRBV2 to TRBJ1-1; maybe TRBD1 (5 bases). This CDR3 contains 14 residues. Germline loops: CDR1 SNHLY, CDR2 FYNNEI. Between the trimmed V and J ends, which lost 0 bases and 4 bases, there was a span of 9 bases. CDR3 residues: CASSEAVGPTEAFF. DNA for the CDR3: TGTGCCAGCAGTGAAGCGGTGGGACCCACTGAAGCTTTCTTT. Together with reference TRBV2 and TRBJ1-1, the CDR3 gives the full variable domain: EPEVTQTPSHQVTQMGQEVILRCVPISNHLYFYWYRQILGQKVEFLVSFYNNEISEKSEIFDDQFSVERPDGSNFTLKIRSTKLEDSAMYFCASSEAVGPTEAFFGQGTRLTVV.